The 10 T cell receptor beta chains presented below share a single source sample, sequenced in a study of blood T cell repertoires in COVID-19 (dated by TCRdb to 2020 to 2022). Libraries came from the immunoSEQ multiplex PCR assay. The table was pulled from immuneACCESS by TCRdb, which kept in-frame rearrangements only. Such tables lose some clones; where checked, under half of the loss comes from unresolved V genes, and the rest has no known cause. The sample table contains approximately 130,000 clones; only one count was recorded for around 83% of them. Over 15% of the sample goes to the ten largest clones. Source material: PBMCs or T cells enriched from blood (not recorded which). These TCRs come from a young man who had recovered from COVID-19.

V usage is TRBV2 and J usage is TRBJ1-2, with 8 bases that match TRBD1. CDR3 length: 15 residues. Trimming took 7 bases from V and 3 from J; bases not matched to a gene: 10. CDR1 is SNHLY, CDR2 FYNNEI, per germline. CDR3 protein: CASTSRTGNYYGYTF. CDR3 bases: TGTGCCAGCACCTCCCGGACAGGGAACTACTATGGCTACACCTTC.

V gene TRBV19 combines with J gene TRBJ1-2, with 9 bases that match TRBD1. V was clipped by 6 bases and J by 4 bases; unmatched bases: 3. CDR1 is LNHDA, CDR2 SQIVND, per germline (reference sequence). This CDR3 comprises 13 residues. DNA of the CDR3: TGTGCCAGTAGGGGACAGGGCCCCTATGGCTACACCTTC. This translates into CASRGQGPYGYTF.

The gene calls are TRBV19 and TRBJ2-2, with D tentatively TRBD2 (6 bases). Germline CDR1 reads LNHDA; CDR2 reads SQIVND (reference sequence). V lost 9 bases to trimming and J lost 1 base, with 12 bases between them. The CDR3 totals 14 residues. This CDR3 is CASRLGRNTGELFF. CDR3 in DNA: TGTGCCAGCCGACTAGGACGGAACACCGGGGAGCTGTTTTTT.

The genes are TRBV10-3 and TRBJ2-2; D unclear. This CDR3 is 11 amino acids long. Germline CDR1 ENHRY, CDR2 SYGVKD. Between the trimmed V and J ends, which lost 11 bases and 8 bases, there was a span of 12 bases. Here the CDR3 reads CASTQEGELFF. The CDR3 bases are TGTGCCTCCACCCAAGAGGGGGAGCTGTTTTTT.

Remarks on this clone: A read error may account for a junction end that differs from germline. The V call is TRBV19, the J call TRBJ2-2, with 7 bases identical to TRBD2. Germline CDR1 LNHDA, CDR2 SQIVND (reference sequence). The CDR3 length is 16 residues. CDR3 in amino acids: CASRIDASGNTGELFF. CDR3 nucleotide sequence: TGTGCCAGTAGAATAGATGCTAGCGGGAACACCGGGGAGCTGTTTTTT.

J is TRBJ1-4 and V is TRBV5-6, with a weak D call TRBD1 (5 bases). Germline CDR1 and CDR2: SGHDT and YYEEEE. V lost 3 bases to trimming and J lost 3 bases, with 12 bases between them. CDR3 length: 15 residues. DNA of the CDR3: TGTGCCAGCAGCTCAAGACAGTCTTCTAATGAAAAACTGTTTTTT. Its translation is CASSSRQSSNEKLFF. Based on the CDR3 plus reference TRBV5-6 and TRBJ1-4, the full variable domain is DAGVTQSPTHLIKTRGQQVTLRCSPKSGHDTVSWYQQALGQGPQFIFQYYEEEERQRGNFPDRFSGHQFPNYSSELNVNALLLGDSALYLCASSSRQSSNEKLFFGSGTQLSVL.

The chain has TRBV6-5 and TRBJ1-1, with D perhaps matching TRBD1 (5 bases). Germline values: CDR1 MNHEY, CDR2 SVGAGI. The V gene lost 1 base and the J gene lost 5 bases, with 11 bases spanning the gap. The CDR3 sequence is 14 residues long. CDR3 nucleotides: TGTGCCAGCAGTTACTATGGGGGAGGGACTGAAGCTTTCTTT. It yields the protein CASSYYGGGTEAFF.

The rearrangement links TRBV3-1 (or the pseudogene TRBV3-2) to TRBJ1-2; D gene uncertain. This CDR3 spans 12 amino acids. CDR1 and CDR2 from the germline V gene are LGHDT and YNNKEL (reference sequence). Deletions cut 3 bases from V and 8 bases from J, with 10 bases between. The CDR3 nucleotides are TGTGCCAGCAGCCATAATTCCTTGGGCTACACCTTC. It yields the protein CASSHNSLGYTF.

As regards this clone: The identical CDR3 is also encoded by other nucleotide sequences in the sample. The chain couples TRBV7-9 to TRBJ1-2; the match to TRBD1 covers 8 bases. The ends lost 5 bases at V and 3 bases at J; junction bases unmatched: 5. CDR3 length: 14 amino acids. Per the germline V gene, CDR1 is SEHNR and CDR2 is FQNEAQ (reference sequence). CDR3: CASSPGQGDYGYTF. The CDR3 DNA reads as TGTGCCAGCAGCCCAGGACAGGGAGACTATGGCTACACCTTC.

The chain employs TRBV29-1 and TRBJ2-1, with 7 nucleotides matching TRBD2. The V segment lost 8 bases and the J segment 7 bases; nucleotides outside the gene matches: 20. Germline CDR1 is SQVTM and CDR2 is ANQGSEA. This CDR3 is 16 amino acids long. In DNA, the CDR3 is TGCAGCTCCGAGACCGGGGCGGGAGAAGGTTGGAATGAGCAGTTCTTC. Amino acids: CSSETGAGEGWNEQFF.